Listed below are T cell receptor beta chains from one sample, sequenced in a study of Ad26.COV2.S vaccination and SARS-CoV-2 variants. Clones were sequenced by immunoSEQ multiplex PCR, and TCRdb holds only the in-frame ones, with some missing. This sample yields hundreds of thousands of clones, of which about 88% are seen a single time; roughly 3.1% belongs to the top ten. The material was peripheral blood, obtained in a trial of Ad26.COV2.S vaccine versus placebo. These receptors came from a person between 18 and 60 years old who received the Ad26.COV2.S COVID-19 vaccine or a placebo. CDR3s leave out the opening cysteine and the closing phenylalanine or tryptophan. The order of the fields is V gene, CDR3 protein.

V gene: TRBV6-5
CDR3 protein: ASSYGGVVEKLF

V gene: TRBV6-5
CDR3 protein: ASRHTSGTYEQY

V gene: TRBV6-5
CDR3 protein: ATSSSYNEQF

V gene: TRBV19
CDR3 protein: ASNGQGANTGELF

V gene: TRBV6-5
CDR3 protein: ASSYGGGSLF

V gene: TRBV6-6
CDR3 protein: ASSYRPENTGELF

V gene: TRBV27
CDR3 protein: ASSIVGLAGDASYNEQF

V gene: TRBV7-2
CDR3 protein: ASSLEVSNSPLH

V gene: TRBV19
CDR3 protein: ASSDPLRSLGNTIY

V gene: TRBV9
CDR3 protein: ASSVRIVVSHNEQF

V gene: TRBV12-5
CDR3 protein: ASGLARGGTGDNEQF

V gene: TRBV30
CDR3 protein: AWSVWAGTYEQY

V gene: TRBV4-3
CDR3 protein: ASSPYRGLDYGYT

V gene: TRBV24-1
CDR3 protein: ATSDPGTSGSFADTQY

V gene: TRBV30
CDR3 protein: AWTTQGNTEAF

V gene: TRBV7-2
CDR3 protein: ASSLTGTLPYNEQF

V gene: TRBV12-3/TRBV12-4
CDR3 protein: ASSFRTSDTQY

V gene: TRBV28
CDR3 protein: ASSPQGVGDEKLF

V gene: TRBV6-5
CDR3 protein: ASSTDGPLH

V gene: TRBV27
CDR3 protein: ASSTTGTAYEQY

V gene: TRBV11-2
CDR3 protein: ASSLATSGGPSSYNEQF

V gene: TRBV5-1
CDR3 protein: ASSFEGQGASGYT

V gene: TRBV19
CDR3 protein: ASLPGQTARYSNQPQH

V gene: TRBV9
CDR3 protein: ASSVGNSPWGDTQY

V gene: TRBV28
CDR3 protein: ASSPGTGGNEKLF

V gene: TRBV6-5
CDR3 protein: ASSYSRSGTGLN

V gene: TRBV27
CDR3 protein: ASSLGLAGGFEQY

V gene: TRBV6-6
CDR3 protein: ASSSAGVGYNEQF

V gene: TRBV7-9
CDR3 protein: ASSLGTGQTNEKLF

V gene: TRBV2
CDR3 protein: ASSVLAATGELF

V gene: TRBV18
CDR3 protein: ASSPGGDQPQH

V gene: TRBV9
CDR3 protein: ASSPRLGSRDGYT

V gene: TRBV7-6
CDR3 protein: ASSPPPNNEQF